The entry below gives a single T cell receptor (beta chain) sequence along with its context. The antigen remains undetermined. The sample's treatment: oral pan-JAK inhibitor, 5-10 mg twice daily. Sorted out of PBMCs were CD4+ T cells and CD8+ T cells. This record belongs to a study of CD8+ T cells in alopecia areata. Study results and limitations: Tofacitinib significantly reduced both scalp clonality and expanded CD8+ clones among the top 100. The presence of one nonresponder keeps the tie between baseline CD8+ expansion and response uncertain. Greater clonality was observed in lesional scalp samples, especially alopecia totalis/universalis, versus normal scalp.

The CDR3 spans 18 residues. V lost 4 bases and J lost 0, with 20 bases in between. Germline assignment: CDR1 SEHNR and CDR2 FQNEAQ (reference sequence). Reverse transcribed after extraction, RNA yielded cDNA as the sequencing template. The table came from immunoSEQ multiplex PCR; TCRdb's copy has only in-frame clones and leaves some out. The table lists tens of thousands of clones, about 71% of them singletons. The material sequenced was CD8+ T cells sorted from blood, taken at week 4, from a patient treated with tofacitinib. This chain connects TRBV7-9 to TRBJ2-3; the D gene could be TRBD1 or TRBD2 (6 bases each). The clonotype was recovered from a human donor with alopecia areata. For the CDR3, the DNA is TGTGCCAGCAGCTCCCAACCAGGGCAGGGGACTAGCACAGATACGCAGTATTTT. Encoded protein: CASSSQPGQGTSTDTQYF.